This T cell receptor (beta chain) was found in a study of T cell responses to AZD1222 COVID-19 vaccine (dated by TCRdb to about 2021). Study-level background: AZD1222 recipients given second doses at about 4 weeks or at about 12 weeks were pooled, since spike-specific TCR depth and breadth were not found to differ between the two schedules. A total of just over 230 trial participants underwent TCR sequencing, of whom approximately 200 had received two doses of AZD1222 and roughly 26 had received two doses of the MenACWY control vaccine. Trial participants were enrolled by age into 18-55, 56-69 and 70-plus year subgroups, with about 150, 28 and 57 TCR-sequenced participants respectively.

General study outcomes and caveats: Epitopes outside the regions mutated in the B.1.351 and B.1.1.7 variants were reportedly recognized by nearly half of the unique spike-specific TCRs. The 56-69-year group was small, and its depth increase did not reach significance, likely because of low power. Participants were mostly white British, with more females than males. The authors suggested clonal diversity may have been underestimated. The whole spike protein was spanned by vaccine-associated CD4 TCRs, and dominant responses were seen in regions 160-218 and 743-854. Because no samples from the day 14 peak response were available, repertoires could be characterized only after the peak T cell response. A significant rise in spike-specific TCR breadth and depth was observed after two AZD1222 doses relative to day 0 and relative to MenACWY recipients. Only a handful of AZD1222 recipients were SARS-CoV-2 seropositive at baseline, limiting conclusions about previously exposed vaccinees.

The meaning of the sample's time point label: baseline before first vaccination. Vaccinee samples were obtained from the UK trials COV001 and COV002, which included a single-blind randomized controlled phase 2/3 trial of AZD1222 (ChAdOx1 nCoV-19) in healthy adults. Trial participant PBMC samples were collected at day 0 and day 28 after the second dose for TCRbeta chain sequencing. V is cut back by 2 bases and J by 0 bases, with 9 bases in the junction unmatched. The CDR3, from cysteine to phenylalanine, totals 17 residues. The entry retains the CDR3 DNA only, 51 bases that are in frame from base 1. Looking up the germline V gene yields CDR1 SGHRS and CDR2 YFSETQ. Comment on this clone: There is no known antigen for this receptor. No per-base quality is available; no much larger clone lies one base away.

The CDR3 regions of human TCRbeta chains were analyzed by immunosequencing. The paper's processing steps were these. Repertoire TCRs were checked for matches against a reference library of SARS-CoV-2-specific TCRs that had been generated using the MIRA antigen-specificity platform. Breadth was defined as the fraction of unique TCRs that were SARS-CoV-2-associated. Depth was defined as the fraction of total T cells that were SARS-CoV-2-associated. Each spike-specific TCR was assigned to its reactive spike region and to a CD4 or CD8 class using the MIRA data. Log10-transformed breadth and depth values were compared by one-way ANOVA with Sidak's multiple comparisons tests. In its TCRdb copy, this immuneACCESS table keeps in-frame sequences only and misses some clones. Where compared with another copy, unresolved V genes explain less than half of these, and the others have no known cause. Clonal size and the V and J genes are those of that table, whereas D and trimming came from the DNA. For this sample there are over 110,000 clones; roughly 92% appear just once. The top ten clones comprise around 1.8% of the sample.

The chain uses TRBV5-1 and TRBJ1-2, with TRBD1 matching 8 junction bases. Sequenced material: peripheral blood, taken on day 0 of AZD1222 vaccination. This receptor was obtained from an adult in good health. The CDR3 loop reads CASSFHNTQGANYGYTF. The bases read TGCGCCAGCAGCTTTCATAACACACAGGGGGCTAACTATGGCTACACCTTC.